This T cell receptor beta chain was recorded in a study of cytomegalovirus exposure and HLA in healthy donors. Study conclusions and caveats: Among TCR beta chains, those listed as cytomegalovirus-associated numbered about 150.

Germline trimming cut 2 bases from V and 4 bases from J; bases unmatched to any gene: 5. CDR3 length: 14 amino acids. CDR1 GTSNPN and CDR2 SVGIG come from the germline V gene (reference sequence). From the 120-subject validation cohort, which was separate from the approximately 670-subject first cohort, the donors were drawn. Sequencing was performed with immunoSEQ multiplex PCR; in TCRdb, only in-frame clones are kept and a portion is missing. The repertoire holds 100,000 to 150,000 clones, with about 90% as singletons. Concerning this clone: As yet, its antigen is unknown.

V is TRBV30 and J is TRBJ1-1; 9 bases fit TRBD1. Sequencing used PBMCs. The TCR originated in a woman aged 18-29 years in good health and CMV-seronegative. As DNA, the CDR3 is TGTGCCTGGAGTCGGGACAGGGAAATCACTGAAGCTTTCTTT. It encodes CAWSRDREITEAFF.